The clone carrying this TCR beta chain turned up a few times. What it binds is unknown. This specimen belongs to a study of graft-versus-host responses after intestinal transplantation. Trimming removed 4 bases at V and 3 bases at J, with 8 bases between. Per the germline V gene, CDR1 is SGHDT and CDR2 is YYEEEE. The CDR3 is 12 amino acids. Method: immunoSEQ multiplex PCR; TCRdb's copy keeps in-frame clones and lacks some. The sample lists under 140,000 clones, over 85% seen once, with 0.4% to 0.55% in the top ten. The receptor was isolated from a human donor who received an intestinal transplant. This chain connects TRBV5-6 to TRBJ2-7; no firm D call. The sample consisted of unstimulated CD8+ T cells sorted from spleen or lymph node cells, taken before intestinal transplant. The CDR3, as DNA: TGTGCCAGCAGCGGCGAGAGCTACGAGCAGTACTTC. Its translation: CASSGESYEQYF.